The clone carrying this TCR beta chain has only one observation. This entry comes from a study of blood T cell repertoires in COVID-19. Overall study: Researchers got acute and convalescent COVID-19 samples from the United States, Italy and Spain. Nucleic acid was either cDNA or gDNA, and it came from T cells, B-cell-depleted T cells, or PBMCs.

As processed by the authors: Researchers report that nucleated cell counts were estimated from reference gene primer amplification. The table came from immunoSEQ multiplex PCR; TCRdb's copy has only in-frame clones and leaves some out. The DNA was the basis for D and trimming; V, J and clone size are from that table. The sample comprises about 190,000 clones, about nine tenths of which are singletons, and around 1.1% rests with the top ten. Trimming left V 5 bases short and J 3 bases short, with 13 bases between. Germline V gene lookup returns CDR1 SEHNR and CDR2 FQNEAQ (reference sequence). This CDR3 contains 15 residues.

The sample comprised peripheral blood. The chain joins TRBV7-9 to TRBJ1-4; maybe TRBD1 (6 bases). The clonotype comes from a man between 25 and 39 years old with acute or convalescent COVID-19. CDR3 amino acids: CASSPTGQSNEKLFF. The CDR3 DNA is TGTGCCAGCAGCCCAACGGGACAATCTAATGAAAAACTGTTTTTT.